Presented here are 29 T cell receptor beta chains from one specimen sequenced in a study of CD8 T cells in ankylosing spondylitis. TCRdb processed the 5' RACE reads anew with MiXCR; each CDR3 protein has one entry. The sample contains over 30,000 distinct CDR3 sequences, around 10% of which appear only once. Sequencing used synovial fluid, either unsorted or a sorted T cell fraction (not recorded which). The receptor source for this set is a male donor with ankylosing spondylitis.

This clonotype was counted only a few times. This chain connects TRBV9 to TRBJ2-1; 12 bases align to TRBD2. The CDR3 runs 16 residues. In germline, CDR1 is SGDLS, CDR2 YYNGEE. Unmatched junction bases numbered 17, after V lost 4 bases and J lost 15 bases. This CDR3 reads CASSPETSGSMAGLFF. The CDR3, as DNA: TGTGCCAGCAGCCCGGAGACTAGCGGGAGCATGGCTGGGCTGTTCTTC.

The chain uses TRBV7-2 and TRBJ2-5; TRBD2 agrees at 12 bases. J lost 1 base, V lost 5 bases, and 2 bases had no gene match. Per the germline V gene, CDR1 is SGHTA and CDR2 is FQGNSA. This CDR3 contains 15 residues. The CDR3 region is CASSPGLAGQETQYF. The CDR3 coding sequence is TGTGCCAGCAGCCCGGGACTAGCGGGCCAAGAGACCCAGTACTTC.

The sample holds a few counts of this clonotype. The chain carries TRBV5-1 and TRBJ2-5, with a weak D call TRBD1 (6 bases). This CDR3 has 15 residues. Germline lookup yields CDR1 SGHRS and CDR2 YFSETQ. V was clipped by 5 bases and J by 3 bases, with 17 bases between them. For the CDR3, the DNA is TGCGCCAGCAGTGGAGGTCTCAGGACAGAAGAGACCCAGTACTTC. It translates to CASSGGLRTEETQYF.

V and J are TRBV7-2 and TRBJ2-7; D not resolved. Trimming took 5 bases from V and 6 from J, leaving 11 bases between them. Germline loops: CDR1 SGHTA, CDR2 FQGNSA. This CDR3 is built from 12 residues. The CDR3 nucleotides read TGTGCCAGCAGCCGAGGAAGGGCCGAGCAGTACTTC. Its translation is CASSRGRAEQYF.

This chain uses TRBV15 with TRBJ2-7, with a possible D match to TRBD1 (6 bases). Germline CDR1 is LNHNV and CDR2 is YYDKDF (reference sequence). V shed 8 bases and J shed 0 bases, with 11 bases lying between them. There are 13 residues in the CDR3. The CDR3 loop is CATSSDSSYEQYF. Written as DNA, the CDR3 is TGTGCCACCTCCTCGGACAGCTCCTACGAGCAGTACTTC.

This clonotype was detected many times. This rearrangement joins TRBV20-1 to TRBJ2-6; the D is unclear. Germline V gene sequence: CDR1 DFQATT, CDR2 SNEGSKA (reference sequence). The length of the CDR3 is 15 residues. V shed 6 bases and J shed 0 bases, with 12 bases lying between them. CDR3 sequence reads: CSANPTGSGANVLTF. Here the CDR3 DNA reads TGCAGTGCCAACCCGACGGGCTCTGGGGCCAACGTCCTGACTTTC.

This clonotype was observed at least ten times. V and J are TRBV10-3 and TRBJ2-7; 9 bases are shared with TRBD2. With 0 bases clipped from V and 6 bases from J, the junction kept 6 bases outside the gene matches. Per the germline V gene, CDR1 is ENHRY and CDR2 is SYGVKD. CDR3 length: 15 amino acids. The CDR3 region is CAISESGSGSSEQYF. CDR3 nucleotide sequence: TGTGCCATCAGTGAGTCTGGTAGCGGGAGTAGCGAGCAGTACTTC.

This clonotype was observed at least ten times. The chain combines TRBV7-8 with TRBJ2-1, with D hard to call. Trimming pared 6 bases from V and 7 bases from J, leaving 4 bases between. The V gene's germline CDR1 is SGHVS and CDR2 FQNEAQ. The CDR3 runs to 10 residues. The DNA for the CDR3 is TGTGCCAGCAGAGGGAATGAGCAGTTCTTC. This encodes CASRGNEQFF.

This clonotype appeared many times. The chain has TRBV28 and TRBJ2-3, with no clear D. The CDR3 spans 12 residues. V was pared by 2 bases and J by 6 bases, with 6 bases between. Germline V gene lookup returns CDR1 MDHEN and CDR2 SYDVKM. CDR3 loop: CASSLPSDTQYF. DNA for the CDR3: TGTGCCAGCAGTTTACCTTCTGATACGCAGTATTTT.

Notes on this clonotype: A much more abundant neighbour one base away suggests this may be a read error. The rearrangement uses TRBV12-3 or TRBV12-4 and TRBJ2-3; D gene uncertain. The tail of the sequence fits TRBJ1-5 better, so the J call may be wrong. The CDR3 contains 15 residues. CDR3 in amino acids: CASSLRPGGTDTQHF. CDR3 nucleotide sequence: TGTGCCAGCAGCCTGCGACCCGGAGGCACAGATACGCAGCATTTT.

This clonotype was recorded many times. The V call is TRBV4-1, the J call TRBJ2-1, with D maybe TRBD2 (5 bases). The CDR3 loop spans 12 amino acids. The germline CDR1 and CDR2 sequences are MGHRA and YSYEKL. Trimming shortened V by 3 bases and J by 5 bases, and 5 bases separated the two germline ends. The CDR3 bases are TGCGCCAGCAGCCACGGGGACAATGAGCAGTTCTTC. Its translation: CASSHGDNEQFF.

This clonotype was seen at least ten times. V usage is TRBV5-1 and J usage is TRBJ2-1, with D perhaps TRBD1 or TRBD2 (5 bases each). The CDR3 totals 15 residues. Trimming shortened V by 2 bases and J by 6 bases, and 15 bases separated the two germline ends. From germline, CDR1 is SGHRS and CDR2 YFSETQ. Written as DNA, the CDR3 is TGCGCCAGCAGCTTCCCCGGGACCCCGATCAATGAGCAGTTCTTC. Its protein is CASSFPGTPINEQFF.

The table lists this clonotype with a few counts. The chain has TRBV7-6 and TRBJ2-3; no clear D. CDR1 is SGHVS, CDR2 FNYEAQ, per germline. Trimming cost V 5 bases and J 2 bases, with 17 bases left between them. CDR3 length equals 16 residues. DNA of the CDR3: TGTGCCAGCAGCCCGGAAGGACGGCCCTTCACAGATACGCAGTATTTT. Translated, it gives CASSPEGRPFTDTQYF.

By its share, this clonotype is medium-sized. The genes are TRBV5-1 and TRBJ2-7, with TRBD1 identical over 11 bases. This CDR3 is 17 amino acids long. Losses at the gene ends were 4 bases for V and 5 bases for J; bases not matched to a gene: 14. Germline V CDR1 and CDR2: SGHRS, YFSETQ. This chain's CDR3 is CASSRTEGQGAPNEQYF. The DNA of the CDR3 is TGCGCCAGCAGCCGTACTGAAGGACAGGGGGCACCGAACGAGCAGTACTTC.

CDR3 protein: CATSRRLAGGRYEQYF. The CDR3 coding sequence is TGTGCCACCAGCAGAAGACTAGCGGGAGGCCGATACGAGCAGTACTTC. The chain is built from TRBV15 and TRBJ2-7; 13 nucleotides line up with TRBD2. The CDR3 sequence is 16 residues long. V lost 2 bases and J lost 4; bases outside the gene matches: 5. CDR1 is LNHNV and CDR2 is YYDKDF in the germline V gene (reference sequence).

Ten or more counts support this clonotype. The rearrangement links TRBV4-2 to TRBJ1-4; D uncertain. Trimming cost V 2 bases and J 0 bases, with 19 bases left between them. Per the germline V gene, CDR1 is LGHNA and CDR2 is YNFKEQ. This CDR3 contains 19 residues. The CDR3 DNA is TGTGCCAGCAGCCAAAAAACCTTGACTGGCGTTGCAACTAATGAAAAACTGTTTTTT. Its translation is CASSQKTLTGVATNEKLFF.

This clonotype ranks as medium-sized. The CDR3 is CASSQSVGSTEAFF. The CDR3 region has the DNA TGCGCCAGCAGCCAATCAGTGGGTAGCACTGAAGCTTTCTTT. V is TRBV4-1 and J is TRBJ1-1; D is unclear. CDR3 size: 14 residues. V gave up 2 bases and J gave up 4 bases, with 11 bases separating them. Germline V gene sequence: CDR1 MGHRA, CDR2 YSYEKL.

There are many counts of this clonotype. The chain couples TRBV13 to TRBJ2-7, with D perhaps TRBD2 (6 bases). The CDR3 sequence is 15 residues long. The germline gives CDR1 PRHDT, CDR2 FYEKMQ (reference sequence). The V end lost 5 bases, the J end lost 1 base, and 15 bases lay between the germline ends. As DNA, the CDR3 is TGTGCCAGCAGCGGCGGGGAGAAGGGGTCCTACGAGCAGTACTTC. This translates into CASSGGEKGSYEQYF. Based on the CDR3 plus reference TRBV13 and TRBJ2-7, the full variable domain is AAGVIQSPRHLIKEKRETATLKCYPIPRHDTVYWYQQGPGQDPQFLISFYEKMQSDKGSIPDRFSAQQFSDYHSELNMSSLELGDSALYFCASSGGEKGSYEQYFGPGTRLTVT.

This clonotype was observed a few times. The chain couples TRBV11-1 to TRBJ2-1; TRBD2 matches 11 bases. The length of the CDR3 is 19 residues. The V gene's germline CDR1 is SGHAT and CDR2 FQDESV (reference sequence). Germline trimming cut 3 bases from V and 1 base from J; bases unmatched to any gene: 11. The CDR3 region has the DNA TGTGCCAGCAGCTTCCTCGGGACTAGCGGATCCCCTTCCTACAATGAGCAGTTCTTC. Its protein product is CASSFLGTSGSPSYNEQFF.

The CDR3 DNA is TGTGCCAGCAGCACCTCCGGGACAGGGATCACTGAAGCTTTCTTT. It encodes CASSTSGTGITEAFF. The chain is built from TRBV7-6 and TRBJ1-1; 9 bases match TRBD1. Germline V lookup: CDR1 SGHVS, CDR2 FNYEAQ. The CDR3 is 15 residues long. V was clipped by 5 bases and J by 4 bases; unmatched bases: 8.

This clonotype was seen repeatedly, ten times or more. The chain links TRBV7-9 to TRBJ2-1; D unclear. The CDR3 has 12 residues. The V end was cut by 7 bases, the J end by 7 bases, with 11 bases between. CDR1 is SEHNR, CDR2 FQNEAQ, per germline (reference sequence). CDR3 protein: CASTPTGNEQFF. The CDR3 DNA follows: TGTGCCAGCACCCCAACCGGGAATGAGCAGTTCTTC.

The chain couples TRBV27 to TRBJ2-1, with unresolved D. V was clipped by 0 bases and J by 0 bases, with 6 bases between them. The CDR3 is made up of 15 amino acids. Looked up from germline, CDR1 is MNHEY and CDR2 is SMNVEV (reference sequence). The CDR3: CASSLSSYSYNEQFF. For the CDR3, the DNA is TGTGCCAGCAGTTTATCGTCCTACTCCTACAATGAGCAGTTCTTC.

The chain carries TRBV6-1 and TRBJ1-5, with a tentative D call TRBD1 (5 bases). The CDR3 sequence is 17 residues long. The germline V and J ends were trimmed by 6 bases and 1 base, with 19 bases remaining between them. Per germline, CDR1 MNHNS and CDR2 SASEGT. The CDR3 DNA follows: TGTGCCAGCAGCCCACGGGGGGGGGTAGGGAGCAATCAGCCCCAGCATTTT. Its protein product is CASSPRGGVGSNQPQHF.

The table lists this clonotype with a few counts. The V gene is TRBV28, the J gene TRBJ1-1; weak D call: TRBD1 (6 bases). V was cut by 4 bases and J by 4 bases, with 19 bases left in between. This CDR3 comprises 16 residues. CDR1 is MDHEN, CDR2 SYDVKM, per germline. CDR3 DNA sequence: TGTGCCAGCAGTTCGCAAAAGACCACAGGGCCCACTGAAGCTTTCTTT. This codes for CASSSQKTTGPTEAFF. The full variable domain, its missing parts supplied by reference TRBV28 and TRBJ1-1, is DVKVTQSSRYLVKRTGEKVFLECVQDMDHENMFWYRQDPGLGLRLIYFSYDVKMKEKGDIPEGYSVSREKKERFSLILESASTNQTSMYLCASSSQKTTGPTEAFFGQGTRLTVV.

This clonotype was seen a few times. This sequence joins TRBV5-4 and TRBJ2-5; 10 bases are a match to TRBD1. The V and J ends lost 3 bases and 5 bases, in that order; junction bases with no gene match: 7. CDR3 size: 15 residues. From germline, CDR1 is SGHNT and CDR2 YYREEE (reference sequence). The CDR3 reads CASSWGTGEGETQYF. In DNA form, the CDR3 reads TGTGCCAGCAGCTGGGGGACAGGGGAGGGGGAGACCCAGTACTTC.

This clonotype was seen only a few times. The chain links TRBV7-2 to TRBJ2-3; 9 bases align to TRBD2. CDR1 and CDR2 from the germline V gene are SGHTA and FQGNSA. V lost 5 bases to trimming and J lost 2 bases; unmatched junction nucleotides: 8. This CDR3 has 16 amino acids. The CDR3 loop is CASSPRGLAVTDTQYF. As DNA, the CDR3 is TGTGCCAGCAGCCCACGGGGACTAGCCGTCACAGATACGCAGTATTTT.

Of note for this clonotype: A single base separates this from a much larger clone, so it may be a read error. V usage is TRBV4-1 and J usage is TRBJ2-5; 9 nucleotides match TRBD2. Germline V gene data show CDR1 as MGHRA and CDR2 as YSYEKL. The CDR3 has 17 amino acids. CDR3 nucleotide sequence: TGCGCCAGCAGCTACACCCTTGGGCGGGAGGGCCGAGAGACCCTGTACTTC. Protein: CASSYTLGREGRETLYF.

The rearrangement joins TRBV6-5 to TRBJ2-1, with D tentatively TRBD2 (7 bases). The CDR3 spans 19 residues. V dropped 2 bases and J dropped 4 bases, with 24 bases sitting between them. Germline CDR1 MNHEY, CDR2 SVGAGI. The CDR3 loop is CASSYPRLAEKRGYNEQFF. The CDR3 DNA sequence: TGTGCCAGCAGTTACCCCCGTCTAGCGGAAAAAAGGGGGTACAATGAGCAGTTCTTC.

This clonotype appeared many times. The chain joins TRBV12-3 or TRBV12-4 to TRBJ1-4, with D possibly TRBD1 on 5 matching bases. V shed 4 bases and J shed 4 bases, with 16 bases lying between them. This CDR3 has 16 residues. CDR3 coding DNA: TGTGCCAGCAGTTCAGCTGCAGGGCTTAGTAATGAAAAACTGTTTTTT. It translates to CASSSAAGLSNEKLFF.